This T cell receptor beta chain was found in a study of cytomegalovirus exposure and HLA in healthy donors. The study's findings and limits: In the analysis, some V segments, TRBV6-2 and TRBV6-3 included, were excluded as indistinguishable. Researchers counted approximately 160 TCR beta chains as cytomegalovirus-associated.

On this clone itself: The target antigen is unknown.

In germline, CDR1 is SGHDT, CDR2 YYEEEE. The CDR3 is 16 amino acids. V shed 1 base and J 4 bases; nucleotides not matched to a gene: 8. The PCR used 60 Vbeta and 13 Jbeta primers. Produced via immunoSEQ multiplex PCR; TCRdb's table is partial and in-frame only. The sample includes some 180,000 clones. Sequencing input: PBMCs. The source of this sequence is a man in his thirties or forties in good health and CMV-seronegative. The rearrangement links TRBV5-6 to TRBJ1-2; 9 bases fit TRBD1. The CDR3: CASSLIPGQGIYGYTF. Here the CDR3 DNA reads TGTGCCAGCAGCTTGATCCCGGGACAGGGAATCTATGGCTACACCTTC.